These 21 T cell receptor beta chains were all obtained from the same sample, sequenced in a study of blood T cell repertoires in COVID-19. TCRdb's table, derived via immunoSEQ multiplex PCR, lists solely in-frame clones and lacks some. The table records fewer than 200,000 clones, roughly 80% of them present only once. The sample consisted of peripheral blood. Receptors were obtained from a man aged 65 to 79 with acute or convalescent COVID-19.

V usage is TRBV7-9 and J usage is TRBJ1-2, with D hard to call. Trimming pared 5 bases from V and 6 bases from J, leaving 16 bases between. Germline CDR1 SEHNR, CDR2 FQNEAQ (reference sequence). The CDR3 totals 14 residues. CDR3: CASSRVLRNNGYTF. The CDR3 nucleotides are TGTGCCAGCAGCCGGGTACTCCGGAACAATGGCTACACCTTC.

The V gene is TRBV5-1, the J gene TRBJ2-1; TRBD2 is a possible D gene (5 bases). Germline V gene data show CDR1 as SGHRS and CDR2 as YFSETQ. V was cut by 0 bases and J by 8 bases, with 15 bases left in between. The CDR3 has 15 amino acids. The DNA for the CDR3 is TGCGCCAGCAGCTTGGCTGGTGGAGGAGTGGATGAGCAGTTCTTC. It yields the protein CASSLAGGGVDEQFF.

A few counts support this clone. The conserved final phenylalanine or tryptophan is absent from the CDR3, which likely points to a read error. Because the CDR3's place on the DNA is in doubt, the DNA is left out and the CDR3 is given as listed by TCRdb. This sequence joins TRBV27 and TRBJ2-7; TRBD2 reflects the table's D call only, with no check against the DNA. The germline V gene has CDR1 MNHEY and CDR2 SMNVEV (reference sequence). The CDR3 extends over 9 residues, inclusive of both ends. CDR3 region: CASSFWTSL.

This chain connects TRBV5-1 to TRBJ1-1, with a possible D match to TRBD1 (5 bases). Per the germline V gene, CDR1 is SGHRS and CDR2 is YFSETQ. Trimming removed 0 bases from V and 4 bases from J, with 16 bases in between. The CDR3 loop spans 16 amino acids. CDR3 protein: CASSLAGTLGGTEAFF. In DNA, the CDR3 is TGCGCCAGCAGCTTGGCGGGAACCCTCGGGGGCACTGAAGCTTTCTTT.

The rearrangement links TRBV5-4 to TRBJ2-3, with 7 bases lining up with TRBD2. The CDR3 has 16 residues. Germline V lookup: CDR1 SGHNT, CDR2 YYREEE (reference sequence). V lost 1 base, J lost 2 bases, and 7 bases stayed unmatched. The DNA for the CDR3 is TGTGCCAGCAGCTTGTCACCTAGCGGATACACAGATACGCAGTATTTT. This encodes CASSLSPSGYTDTQYF.

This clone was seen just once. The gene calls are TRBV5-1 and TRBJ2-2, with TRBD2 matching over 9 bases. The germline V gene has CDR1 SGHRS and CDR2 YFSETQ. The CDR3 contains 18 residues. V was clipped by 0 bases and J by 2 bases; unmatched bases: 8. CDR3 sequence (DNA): TGCGCCAGCAGCTTGGCCCCACTAGCGGGTAGAAACACCGGGGAGCTGTTTTTT. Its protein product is CASSLAPLAGRNTGELFF.

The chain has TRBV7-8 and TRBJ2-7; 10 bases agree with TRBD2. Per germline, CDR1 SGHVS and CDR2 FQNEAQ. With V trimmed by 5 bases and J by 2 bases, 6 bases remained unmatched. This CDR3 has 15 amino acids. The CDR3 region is CASSQRTSGPYEQYF. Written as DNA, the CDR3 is TGTGCCAGCAGCCAGAGGACTAGCGGCCCCTACGAGCAGTACTTC. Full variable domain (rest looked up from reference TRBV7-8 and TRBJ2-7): GAGVSQSPRYKVAKRGQDVALRCDPISGHVSLFWYQQALGQGPEFLTYFQNEAQLDKSGLPSDRFFAERPEGSVSTLKIQRTQQEDSAVYLCASSQRTSGPYEQYFGPGTRLTVT.

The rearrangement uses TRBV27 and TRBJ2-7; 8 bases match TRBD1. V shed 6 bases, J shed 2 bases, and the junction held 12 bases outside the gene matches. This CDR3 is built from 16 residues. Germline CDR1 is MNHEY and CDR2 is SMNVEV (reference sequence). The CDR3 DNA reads TGTGCCAGCAGCCCCGCCGGAGCAGGGGGCACCTACGAGCAGTACTTC. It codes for CASSPAGAGGTYEQYF.

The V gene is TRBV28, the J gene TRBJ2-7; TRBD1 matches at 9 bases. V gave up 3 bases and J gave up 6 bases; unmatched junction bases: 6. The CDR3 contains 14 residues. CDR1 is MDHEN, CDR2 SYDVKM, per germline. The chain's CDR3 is CASSFGGTGPEQYF. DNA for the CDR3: TGTGCCAGCAGTTTTGGGGGGACAGGGCCCGAGCAGTACTTC.

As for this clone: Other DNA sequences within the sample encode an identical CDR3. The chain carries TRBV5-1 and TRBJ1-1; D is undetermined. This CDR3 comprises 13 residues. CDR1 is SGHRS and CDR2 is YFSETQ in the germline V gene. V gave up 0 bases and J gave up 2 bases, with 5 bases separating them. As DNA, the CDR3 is TGCGCCAGCAGCTTGGACAGAAACACTGAAGCTTTCTTT. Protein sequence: CASSLDRNTEAFF.

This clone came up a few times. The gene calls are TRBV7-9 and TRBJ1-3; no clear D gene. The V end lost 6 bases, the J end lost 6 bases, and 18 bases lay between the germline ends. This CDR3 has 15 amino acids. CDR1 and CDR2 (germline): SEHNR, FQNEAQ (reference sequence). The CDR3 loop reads CASSWEGGGPNTIYF. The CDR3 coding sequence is TGTGCCAGCAGTTGGGAGGGCGGTGGGCCAAACACCATATATTTT.

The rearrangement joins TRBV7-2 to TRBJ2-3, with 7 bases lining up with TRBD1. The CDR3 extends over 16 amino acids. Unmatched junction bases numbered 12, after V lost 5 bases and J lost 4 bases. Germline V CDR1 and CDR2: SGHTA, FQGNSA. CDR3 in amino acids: CASSPPTGTVSDTQYF. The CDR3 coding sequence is TGTGCCAGCAGCCCTCCAACCGGGACAGTCTCAGATACGCAGTATTTT. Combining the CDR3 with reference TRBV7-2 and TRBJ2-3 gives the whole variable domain GAGVSQSPSNKVTEKGKDVELRCDPISGHTALYWYRQSLGQGLEFLIYFQGNSAPDKSGLPSDRFSAERTGGSVSTLTIQRTQQEDSAVYLCASSPPTGTVSDTQYFGPGTRLTVL.

The CDR3 DNA reads TGTGCCAGCTCACCGGCAGGGTCCGGGGAGCTGTTTTTT. As protein: CASSPAGSGELFF. The chain carries TRBV18 and TRBJ2-2, with a possible D match to TRBD1 (5 bases). Trimming took 3 bases from V and 6 from J, leaving 8 bases between them. The CDR3 runs to 13 residues. CDR1 and CDR2 (germline): KGHSH, LQKENI. Supplemented by reference TRBV18 and TRBJ2-2, the full variable domain reads NAGVMQNPRHLVRRRGQEARLRCSPMKGHSHVYWYRQLPEEGLKFMVYLQKENIIDESGMPKERFSAEFPKEGPSILRIQQVVRGDSAAYFCASSPAGSGELFFGEGSRLTVL.

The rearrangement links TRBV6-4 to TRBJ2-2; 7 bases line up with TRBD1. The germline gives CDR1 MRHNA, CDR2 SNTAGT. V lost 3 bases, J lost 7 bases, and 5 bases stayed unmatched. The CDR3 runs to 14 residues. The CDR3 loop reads CASSEQGEIGELFF. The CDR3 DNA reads TGTGCCAGCAGTGAGCAGGGGGAAATCGGGGAGCTGTTTTTT.

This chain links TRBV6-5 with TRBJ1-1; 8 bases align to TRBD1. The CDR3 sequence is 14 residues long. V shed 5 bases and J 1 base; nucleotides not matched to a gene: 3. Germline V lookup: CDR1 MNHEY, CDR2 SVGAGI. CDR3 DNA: TGTGCCAGCAGTCCAGGACAGGGGAACACTGAAGCTTTCTTT. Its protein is CASSPGQGNTEAFF.

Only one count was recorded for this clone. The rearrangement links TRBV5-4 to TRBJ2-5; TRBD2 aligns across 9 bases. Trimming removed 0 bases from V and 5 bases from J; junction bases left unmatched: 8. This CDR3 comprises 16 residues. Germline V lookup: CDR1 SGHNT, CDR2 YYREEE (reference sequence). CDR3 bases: TGTGCCAGCAGCTTGGATGGCGGGAGGGCCCGGGAGACCCAGTACTTC. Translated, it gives CASSLDGGRARETQYF.

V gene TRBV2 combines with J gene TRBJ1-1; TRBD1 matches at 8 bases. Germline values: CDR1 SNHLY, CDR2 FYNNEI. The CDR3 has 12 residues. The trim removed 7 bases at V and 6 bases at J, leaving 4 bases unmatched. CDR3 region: CASNDRGPEAFF. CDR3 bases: TGTGCCAGCAACGACAGGGGTCCTGAAGCTTTCTTT.

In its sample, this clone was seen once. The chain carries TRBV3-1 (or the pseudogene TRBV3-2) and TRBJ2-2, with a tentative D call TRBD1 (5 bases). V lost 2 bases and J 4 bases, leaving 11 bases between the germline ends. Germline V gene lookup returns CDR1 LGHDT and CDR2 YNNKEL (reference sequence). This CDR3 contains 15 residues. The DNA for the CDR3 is TGTGCCAGCAGCCAATCTTTTACAGGCACCGGGGAGCTGTTTTTT. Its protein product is CASSQSFTGTGELFF.

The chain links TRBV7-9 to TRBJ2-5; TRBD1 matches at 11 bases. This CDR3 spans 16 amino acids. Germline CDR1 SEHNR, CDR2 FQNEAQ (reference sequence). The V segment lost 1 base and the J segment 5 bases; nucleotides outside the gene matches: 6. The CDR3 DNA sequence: TGTGCCAGCAGCTTAGACTCCGGGGACAGGGGGGAGACCCAGTACTTC. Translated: CASSLDSGDRGETQYF.

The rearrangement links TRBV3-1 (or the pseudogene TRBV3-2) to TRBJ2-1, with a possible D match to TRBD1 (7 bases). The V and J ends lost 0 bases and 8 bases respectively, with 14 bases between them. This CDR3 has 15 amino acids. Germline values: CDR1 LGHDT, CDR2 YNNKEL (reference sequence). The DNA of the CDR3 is TGTGCCAGCAGCCAAGAGGGGCAGGGGGGAGATGAGCAGTTCTTC. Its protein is CASSQEGQGGDEQFF.

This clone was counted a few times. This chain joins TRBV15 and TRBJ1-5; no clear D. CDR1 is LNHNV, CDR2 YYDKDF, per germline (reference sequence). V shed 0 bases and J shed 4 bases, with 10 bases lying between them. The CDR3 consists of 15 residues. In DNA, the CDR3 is TGTGCCACCAGCAGAGATCAGAACGGGAATCAGCCCCAGCATTTT. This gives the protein CATSRDQNGNQPQHF.